Listed below are T cell receptor beta chains from one sample, sequenced in a study of blood T cell repertoires in COVID-19. The table came from immunoSEQ multiplex PCR; TCRdb's copy has only in-frame clones and leaves some out. The data show 85,000 to 90,000 clones, 75% to 90% seen once. The sample consisted of peripheral blood. Source of these receptors: a human donor in a cohort sampled during active COVID-19. Both conserved end residues are part of each CDR3. The order of the fields is CDR3 DNA, CDR3 protein, D gene, V gene, J gene, clone size. D genes are given only for firm matches. Where a row states a size, it is once, few, many or the class of an expanded clone; other rows omit it.

TGTGCCAGTAGTACCAGGGGTCGGTGGGATACGCAGTATTTT	CASSTRGRWDTQYF	NA	TRBV19	TRBJ2-3	NA
TGTGCCAGCAGTTTATATCAGGGCTACTATGGCTACACCTTC	CASSLYQGYYGYTF	NA	TRBV28	TRBJ1-2	once
TGTGCCAGCAGTTACTCCGCGGGAGGAGGAAATGAGCAGTTCTTC	CASSYSAGGGNEQFF	TRBD2	TRBV6-6	TRBJ2-1	NA
TGTGCCAGCTCGCCCCCCGGTCCAATGGGCGTGAACACTGAAGCTTTCTTT	CASSPPGPMGVNTEAFF	NA	TRBV11-2	TRBJ1-1	NA
TGTGCCAGTAGTCCCCAGGGTCGGTTGGAACTGTTTTTT	CASSPQGRLELFF	NA	TRBV19	TRBJ1-4	NA
TGTGCCAGCAGTGGGGGGATGAACACTGAAGCTTTCTTT	CASSGGMNTEAFF	NA	TRBV27	TRBJ1-1	NA
TGTGCCAGCTCACTTCCTCGAGGGACTGGTGAGCAGTTCTTC	CASSLPRGTGEQFF	NA	TRBV18	TRBJ2-1	NA
TGTGCCAGCTTGCCCCCATTAACAGGGTTAAGCACTGAAGCTTTCTTT	CASLPPLTGLSTEAFF	NA	TRBV5-8	TRBJ1-1	once
TGTGCCAGCAGCCAAGAGGGACAGGGAAATGAAAAACTGTTTTTT	CASSQEGQGNEKLFF	TRBD1	TRBV3-1/TRBV3-2	TRBJ1-4	once
TGTGCCAGCAGGGGGGAGAGGGACAACTCCTACGAGCAGTACTTC	CASRGERDNSYEQYF	NA	TRBV21-1	TRBJ2-7	few
TGTGCCAGCAGCAAAAACCGGGTCTTGATGTTTTTT	CASSKNRVLMFF	NA	TRBV14	TRBJ1-4	NA
TGTGCCAGCAGCTTTTCCGGACTAGCGTCCTCCCTTAGCACAGATACGCAGTATTTT	CASSFSGLASSLSTDTQYF	TRBD2	TRBV7-9	TRBJ2-3	NA
TGCACCAGCAGCCGGCCGAAGGGGCGCTACGAGCAGTACTTC	CTSSRPKGRYEQYF	NA	TRBV1	TRBJ2-7	NA
TGTGCCAGCGCCCGGGGAGGGAGCTCCTACGAGCAGTACTTC	CASARGGSSYEQYF	TRBD2	TRBV3-1/TRBV3-2	TRBJ2-7	NA
TGTGCCAGCAGCTTGGGCTGGGAGGCAAATGAGCAGTTCTTC	CASSLGWEANEQFF	NA	TRBV7-8	TRBJ2-1	once
TGTGCCAGCAGTTTACGGGGCGGGAGGGCCAAGTATGAGCAGTTCTTC	CASSLRGGRAKYEQFF	TRBD2	TRBV27	TRBJ2-1	NA
TGTGCCAGCAGCCTTTGGACTAGCGGGAGGGGATCCTACAATGAGCAGTTCTTC	CASSLWTSGRGSYNEQFF	TRBD2	TRBV5-8	TRBJ2-1	NA
TGTGCCTGGAGTGCGAGGGAGGGCAATGAGCAGTTCTTC	CAWSAREGNEQFF	TRBD2	TRBV30	TRBJ2-1	NA
TGTGCCAGCAGTTTTGGGGGCGGGTCATGGCCCCAGCATTTT	CASSFGGGSWPQHF	NA	TRBV7-9	TRBJ1-5	NA
TGTGCCAGCAGCTTCCAGGGTTACAATGAGCAGTTCTTC	CASSFQGYNEQFF	NA	TRBV7-2	TRBJ2-1	NA
TGTGCCAGCAGCTCCGGGACAGGCGTCTACGAGCAGTACTTC	CASSSGTGVYEQYF	TRBD1	TRBV28	TRBJ2-7	NA
TGTGCCAGCAGCGCCCGAGCGGGGTTCACAGATACGCAGTATTTT	CASSARAGFTDTQYF	TRBD2	TRBV6-5	TRBJ2-3	NA
TGTGCCACCAGTGATGGGCAGGGGGCGGTTATTACGAACACCGGGGAGCTGTTTTTT	CATSDGQGAVITNTGELFF	TRBD1	TRBV24-1	TRBJ2-2	NA
TGTGCCACCGGGGGGCTAAACAGGGAGACCCAGTACTTC	CATGGLNRETQYF	NA	TRBV10-3	TRBJ2-5	NA
TGTGCCAGCAGCCGGAGACTAGCGGGAACATACAATGAGCAGTTCTTC	CASSRRLAGTYNEQFF	TRBD2	TRBV5-5	TRBJ2-1	NA
TGTGCCAGCAGTTTAGGACAGTACGAGCAGTACTTC	CASSLGQYEQYF	NA	TRBV28	TRBJ2-7	NA
TGTGCCAGCAGCTTCCCCCAGTACCTGAACACCGGGGAGCTGTTTTTT	CASSFPQYLNTGELFF	NA	TRBV5-4	TRBJ2-2	NA
TGTGCCAGTAGTATTCGAGGGAGCTCCTACGAGCAGTACTTC	CASSIRGSSYEQYF	NA	TRBV19	TRBJ2-7	NA
TGTGCCAGCAGTTCGGGACAGCCCCCGTGGGGGCAGTACTTC	CASSSGQPPWGQYF	TRBD1	TRBV28	TRBJ2-7	once
TGTGCCAGCAGCTTAGGGGCGGGATGGAGCACAGATACGCAGTATTTT	CASSLGAGWSTDTQYF	NA	TRBV7-3	TRBJ2-3	NA
TGTGCCACCAGCAGTCCCCAGGGTACGCAGTATTTT	CATSSPQGTQYF	NA	TRBV15	TRBJ2-3	NA
TGTGCCAGCAGCCAAGCCCTGTACAGCTACGAGCAGTACTTC	CASSQALYSYEQYF	NA	TRBV14	TRBJ2-7	NA
TGTGCCAGCCTGACCGGGACTAGCGGGAAAAATGAGCAGTTCTTC	CASLTGTSGKNEQFF	TRBD2	TRBV6-5	TRBJ2-1	NA
TGTGCCAGCAGCTTAGGGACTATCTCCTACGAGCAGTACTTC	CASSLGTISYEQYF	NA	TRBV11-2	TRBJ2-7	NA
TGTGCCAGCAGTCCCCTCGGGAGGGACTTCTTGGACCATGAGCAGTTCTTC	CASSPLGRDFLDHEQFF	TRBD2	TRBV28	TRBJ2-1	once
TGTGCCACCAGTGGCCGGAGACAGGGCGACACCGGGGAGCTGTTTTTT	CATSGRRQGDTGELFF	TRBD1	TRBV24-1	TRBJ2-2	NA
TGTGCCAGCAGCCAATTCGACAGGGCAGGAAACACCATATATTTT	CASSQFDRAGNTIYF	TRBD1	TRBV3-1/TRBV3-2	TRBJ1-3	NA
TGTGCCAGCAGCGTAGGAGGTTTCGATGAGCAGTTCTTC	CASSVGGFDEQFF	NA	TRBV9	TRBJ2-1	NA
TGTGCCAGCAGTTTGGGGAGCTATGGCTACACCTTC	CASSLGSYGYTF	NA	TRBV28	TRBJ1-2	once
TGTGCCAGCAGCCTTTGGTGGAGCGGGAGTAGTCCCGGGGAGCTGTTTTTT	CASSLWWSGSSPGELFF	TRBD2	TRBV5-6	TRBJ2-2	NA
TGTGCCAGCAGTTACTCGGGTCTGGGGGTTCAGGGGGAGCAGTACTTC	CASSYSGLGVQGEQYF	NA	TRBV6-5	TRBJ2-7	few
TGCGCCAGCAGCTTGAAGCTAGCGGGGGGCAATGAGCAGTTCTTC	CASSLKLAGGNEQFF	TRBD2	TRBV5-1	TRBJ2-1	NA
TGCGCCAGCAGCTCCAACCGGGACAGTGAAGCTTTCTTT	CASSSNRDSEAFF	TRBD1	TRBV5-1	TRBJ1-1	NA
TGCGCCAGCAGCCAAGATCTCACGGGAATCACAGATACGCAGTATTTT	CASSQDLTGITDTQYF	NA	TRBV4-1	TRBJ2-3	once
TGTGCCAGCAGCAACGCGGGGGGGGGCGGCCTGGATGGCTACACCTTC	CASSNAGGGGLDGYTF	NA	TRBV21-1	TRBJ1-2	NA
TGTGCCAGCTCACCTCGGGCCGGGGAGCTGTTTTTT	CASSPRAGELFF	NA	TRBV18	TRBJ2-2	few
TGTGCCAGCAGTTTTCAGGCAGGGGGGTGGAACGAGCAGTACTTC	CASSFQAGGWNEQYF	NA	TRBV27	TRBJ2-7	NA